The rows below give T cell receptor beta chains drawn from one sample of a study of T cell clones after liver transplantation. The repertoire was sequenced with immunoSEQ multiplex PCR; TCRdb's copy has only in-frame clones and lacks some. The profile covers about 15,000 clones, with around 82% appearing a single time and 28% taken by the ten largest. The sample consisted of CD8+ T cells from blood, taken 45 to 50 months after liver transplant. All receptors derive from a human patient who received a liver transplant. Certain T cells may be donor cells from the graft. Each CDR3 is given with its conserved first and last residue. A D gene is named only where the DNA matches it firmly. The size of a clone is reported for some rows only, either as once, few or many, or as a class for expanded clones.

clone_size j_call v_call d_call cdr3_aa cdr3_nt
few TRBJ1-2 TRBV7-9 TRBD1 CASSLGQAPHYGYTF TGTGCCAGCAGCTTGGGACAGGCTCCCCACTATGGCTACACCTTC
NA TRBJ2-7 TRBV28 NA CASSFRGMGSGEQYF TGTGCCAGCAGTTTTCGCGGGATGGGGAGTGGGGAGCAGTACTTC
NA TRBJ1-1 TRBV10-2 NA CASSLQGNTEAFF TGCGCCAGCAGTTTACAGGGGAACACTGAAGCTTTCTTT
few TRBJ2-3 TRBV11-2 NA CASSLDREIRYPSTDTQYF TGTGCCAGCAGCTTAGACAGGGAAATTCGGTACCCTAGCACAGATACGCAGTATTTT
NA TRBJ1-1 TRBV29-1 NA CSVLNTEAFF TGCAGCGTTCTCAACACTGAAGCTTTCTTT
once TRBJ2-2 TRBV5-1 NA CASSLTGATGELFF TGCGCCAGCAGCTTAACAGGAGCCACCGGGGAGCTGTTTTTT
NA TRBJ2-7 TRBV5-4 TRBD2 CASSLALAGWYEQYF TGTGCCAGCAGCTTAGCTCTAGCGGGTTGGTACGAGCAGTACTTC
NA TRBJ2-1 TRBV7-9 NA CASSNPEGGFDNEQFF TGTGCCAGCAGCAATCCCGAGGGGGGATTCGACAATGAGCAGTTCTTC
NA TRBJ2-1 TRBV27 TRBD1 CASSYGTGLEQFF TGTGCCAGCAGCTACGGGACAGGCCTTGAGCAGTTCTTC
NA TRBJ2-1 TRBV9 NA CASSVEGQPRKKFF TGTGCCAGCAGCGTAGAAGGACAGCCCCGAAAAAAGTTCTTC
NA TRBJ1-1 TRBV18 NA CASSPTGITEAFF TGTGCCAGCTCCCCCACAGGGATCACTGAAGCTTTCTTT
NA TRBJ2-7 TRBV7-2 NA CASSLAFYEQYF TGTGCCAGCAGCTTAGCCTTCTACGAGCAGTACTTC
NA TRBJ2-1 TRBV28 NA CASSSIVSVSYNEQFF TGTGCCAGCAGTAGCATTGTTAGCGTTTCCTACAATGAGCAGTTCTTC
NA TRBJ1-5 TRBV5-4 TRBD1 CASSIGTGFNQPQHF TGTGCCAGCAGCATAGGGACAGGATTCAATCAGCCCCAGCATTTT
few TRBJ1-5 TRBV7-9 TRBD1 CASSPGQGSQPQHF TGTGCCAGCAGCCCTGGACAGGGGAGTCAGCCCCAGCATTTT
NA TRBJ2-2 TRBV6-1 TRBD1 CASSLPGQGAGELFF TGTGCCAGCAGCCTTCCGGGACAGGGGGCCGGGGAGCTGTTTTTT
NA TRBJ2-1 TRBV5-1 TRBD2 CASREGASGRDEQFF TGCGCCAGCAGGGAGGGGGCTAGCGGGAGAGATGAGCAGTTCTTC
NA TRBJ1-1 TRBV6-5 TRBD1 CASSLTTGSEAFF TGTGCCAGCAGTCTTACGACAGGGAGTGAAGCTTTCTTT
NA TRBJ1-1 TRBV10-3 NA CAISEGGNMNTEAFF TGTGCCATCAGTGAGGGGGGGAACATGAACACTGAAGCTTTCTTT
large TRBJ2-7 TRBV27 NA CASRISEISYEQYF TGTGCCAGCAGAATAAGCGAGATCTCCTACGAGCAGTACTTC
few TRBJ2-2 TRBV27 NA CASSFGAGTGELFF TGTGCCAGCAGTTTTGGGGCTGGCACCGGGGAGCTGTTTTTT
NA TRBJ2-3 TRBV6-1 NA CASSERQPWDTQYF TGTGCCAGCAGTGAAAGACAGCCATGGGATACGCAGTATTTT
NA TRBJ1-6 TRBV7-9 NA CASSLAGRLTYNSPLHF TGTGCCAGCAGCTTAGCGGGCAGGCTGACCTATAATTCACCCCTCCACTTT
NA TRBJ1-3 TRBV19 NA CASSPGNGNTIYF TGTGCCAGTAGTCCGGGGAACGGAAACACCATATATTTT
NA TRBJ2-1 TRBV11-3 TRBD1 CASSPRTGSNEQFF TGTGCCAGCAGCCCTCGGACAGGGAGCAATGAGCAGTTCTTC
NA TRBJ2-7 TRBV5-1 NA CASSWAGGYEQYF TGCGCCAGCAGCTGGGCAGGGGGGTACGAGCAGTACTTC
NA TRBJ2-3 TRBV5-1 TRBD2 CASSLPVGGSSTDTQYF TGCGCCAGCAGCTTGCCTGTCGGCGGGAGCTCTACAGATACGCAGTATTTT
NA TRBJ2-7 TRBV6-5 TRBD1 CASSPGTGGSEQYF TGTGCCAGCAGTCCCGGGACAGGGGGGAGCGAGCAGTACTTC
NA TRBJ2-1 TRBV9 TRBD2 CASSVVGGLAGDDEQFF TGTGCCAGCAGCGTAGTAGGGGGACTAGCGGGAGACGATGAGCAGTTCTTC
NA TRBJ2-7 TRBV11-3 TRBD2 CASSSGGEEQYF TGTGCCAGCAGCTCTGGGGGGGAAGAGCAGTACTTC
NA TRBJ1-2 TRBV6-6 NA CASSFPTDNYGYTF TGTGCCAGCAGTTTTCCGACAGATAACTATGGCTACACCTTC
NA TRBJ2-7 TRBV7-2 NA CASSFSGGTSEQYF TGTGCCAGCAGCTTCTCCGGGGGAACCAGCGAGCAGTACTTC
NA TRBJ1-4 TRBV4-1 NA CASSQDRLGTPQGGTNEKLFF TGCGCCAGCAGCCAAGATCGATTGGGGACTCCCCAAGGCGGAACTAATGAAAAACTGTTTTTT
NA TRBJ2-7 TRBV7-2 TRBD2 CASSFASGTYEQYF TGTGCCAGCAGCTTCGCTAGCGGAACCTACGAGCAGTACTTC
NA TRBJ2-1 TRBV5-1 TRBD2 CASSLGSGLAGAEQFF TGCGCCAGCAGCTTGGGTTCGGGGCTAGCGGGAGCTGAGCAGTTCTTC
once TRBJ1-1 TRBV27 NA CASSHHGGSLAEAFF TGTGCCAGCAGCCACCACGGGGGCAGCCTGGCCGAAGCTTTCTTT
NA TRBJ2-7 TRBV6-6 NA CASKTEAYEQYF TGTGCCAGCAAGACAGAGGCCTACGAGCAGTACTTC
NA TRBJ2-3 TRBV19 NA CASSHRQGLSTDTQYF TGTGCCAGTAGCCACCGGCAGGGGTTGAGCACAGATACGCAGTATTTT
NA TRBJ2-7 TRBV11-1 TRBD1 CASSPDRANEQYF TGTGCCAGCAGCCCCGACAGGGCTAACGAGCAGTACTTC
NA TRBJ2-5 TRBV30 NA CAWSAPLWVGVKETQYF TGTGCCTGGAGTGCCCCGCTTTGGGTGGGGGTAAAAGAGACCCAGTACTTC
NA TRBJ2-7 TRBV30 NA CAWSWGGGLRDEQYF TGTGCCTGGAGTTGGGGGGGCGGGCTACGAGACGAGCAGTACTTC